These 14 T cell receptor beta chains originate from one sample sequenced in a study of T cells in Graves' hyperthyroidism and ophthalmopathy. There were TCR beta CDR3 regions amplified from RNA transcripts. The HTBI primer set was used in a first-round RT-PCR of the TCR CDR3. TCRdb re-called the multiplex PCR reads through MiXCR, storing one row per CDR3 protein. The sample shows over 400,000 distinct CDR3 sequences, roughly 14% of them seen only once. Sequenced: blood. The source of these receptors is a man aged 18 to 30 with Graves' ophthalmopathy.

This clonotype appeared many times. This chain joins TRBV9 and TRBJ1-1; 7 nucleotides line up with TRBD1. The V gene end was trimmed by 4 bases and the J gene end by 0 bases; junction bases not matched to a gene: 6. The germline gives CDR1 SGDLS, CDR2 YYNGEE. This CDR3 is built from 15 residues. The CDR3 DNA follows: TGTGCCAGCAGCTCGCTGGGACAGCTGAACACTGAAGCTTTCTTT. The encoded protein is CASSSLGQLNTEAFF.

The chain has TRBV5-1 and TRBJ2-3; 9 positions agree with TRBD1. This CDR3 spans 15 amino acids. Germline CDR1 reads SGHRS; CDR2 reads YFSETQ. V dropped 3 bases and J dropped 8; count of bases not matched to a gene: 10. The CDR3 coding sequence is TGCGCCAGCAGCTCGAGACAGGGGGACTTGGGTACGCAGTATTTT. The encoded protein is CASSSRQGDLGTQYF.

CDR3 sequence: CASSHAVARATGELFF. CDR3 sequence (DNA): TGTGCCAGCAGCCATGCGGTTGCCAGGGCCACCGGGGAGCTGTTTTTT. V and J are TRBV14 and TRBJ2-2; a possible D gene is TRBD1 (5 bases). Germline assignment: CDR1 SGHDN and CDR2 FVKESK. Trimming cost V 3 bases and J 4 bases, with 15 bases left between them. CDR3 length: 16 residues.

This clonotype was observed a handful of times. V is TRBV18 and J is TRBJ2-4; 7 positions match TRBD1. CDR1 KGHSH and CDR2 LQKENI come from the germline V gene. The V gene end was trimmed by 5 bases and the J gene end by 3 bases; junction bases not matched to a gene: 7. The CDR3 runs 15 residues. DNA for the CDR3: TGTGCCAGCTCATCATGGGACAGCAACAAAAACATTCAGTACTTC. This gives the protein CASSSWDSNKNIQYF. The whole variable domain, filled in from reference TRBV18 and TRBJ2-4, reads NAGVMQNPRHLVRRRGQEARLRCSPMKGHSHVYWYRQLPEEGLKFMVYLQKENIIDESGMPKERFSAEFPKEGPSILRIQQVVRGDSAAYFCASSSWDSNKNIQYFGAGTRLSVL.

This rearrangement joins TRBV5-8 to TRBJ2-2, with 12 bases aligning to TRBD2. CDR3 length equals 16 residues. Germline CDR1 and CDR2: SGHTS and YDEGEE. J gave up 7 bases and V 0 bases, and 4 bases lay outside the gene matches. This chain's CDR3 is CASSLGLAGVFGELFF. The DNA of the CDR3 is TGTGCCAGCAGCTTGGGACTAGCGGGAGTATTCGGGGAGCTGTTTTTT.

This clonotype showed up just a few times. The chain joins TRBV5-1 to TRBJ2-1; D is possibly TRBD1 (5 bases). Trimming cost V 0 bases and J 4 bases, with 11 bases left between them. This CDR3 region has 15 residues. The V gene's germline CDR1 is SGHRS and CDR2 YFSETQ. The CDR3 region has the DNA TGCGCCAGCAGCTTGGCCGAGGACACTTACAATGAGCAGTTCTTC. Residues: CASSLAEDTYNEQFF.

This clonotype was counted at least ten times. The CDR3 loop is CAWSRTETQYF. The CDR3 DNA follows: TGTGCCTGGAGTCGTACAGAGACCCAGTACTTC. The chain couples TRBV30 to TRBJ2-5; D is unresolved. The ends were cut back, 2 bases at V and 4 bases at J, with 5 bases in the middle. This CDR3 has 11 amino acids. Germline lookup yields CDR1 GTSNPN and CDR2 SVGIG (reference sequence).

Ten or more counts support this clonotype. This rearrangement joins TRBV5-8 to TRBJ2-1; 7 nucleotides match TRBD1. This CDR3 is built from 14 residues. V was pared by 5 bases and J by 2 bases, with 4 bases of the junction left unmatched. CDR1 and CDR2 (germline): SGHTS, YDEGEE. CDR3 sequence: CASRYGTAYNEQFF. CDR3 nucleotides: TGTGCCAGCAGGTACGGGACAGCCTACAATGAGCAGTTCTTC.

This clonotype came up many times. The chain links TRBV4-2 to TRBJ1-2; 8 nucleotides align to TRBD1. Germline V CDR1 and CDR2: LGHNA, YNFKEQ. The CDR3 runs to 15 residues. V was clipped by 2 bases and J by 6 bases; unmatched bases: 8. The DNA of the CDR3 is TGTGCCAGCAGCCAACGGGACAGGACAGCGAATGGCTACACCTTC. Its protein is CASSQRDRTANGYTF.

This clonotype was seen many times. The chain has TRBV7-8 and TRBJ2-3; TRBD2 might be the D (5 bases). Germline CDR1 and CDR2: SGHVS and FQNEAQ. The CDR3 consists of 15 residues. The V end was cut by 1 base, the J end by 6 bases, with 14 bases between. The CDR3 spells CASSLGGYYGDTQYF. The CDR3 DNA is TGTGCCAGCAGCTTAGGAGGGTACTATGGGGATACGCAGTATTTT.

There are many counts of this clonotype. V usage is TRBV24-1 and J usage is TRBJ2-1, with 7 bases matching TRBD1. The CDR3 runs 14 residues. With 5 bases clipped from V and 8 bases from J, the junction kept 8 bases outside the gene matches. Germline lookup yields CDR1 KGHDR and CDR2 SFDVKD. The CDR3 protein is CATSGATGFHEQFF. CDR3 bases: TGTGCCACCAGTGGCGCGACAGGGTTCCATGAGCAGTTCTTC.

The chain carries TRBV6-1 and TRBJ2-7; 7 positions match TRBD1. Germline V gene lookup returns CDR1 MNHNS and CDR2 SASEGT. CDR3 size: 13 residues. With 7 bases clipped from V and 2 bases from J, the junction kept 5 bases outside the gene matches. The CDR3 DNA follows: TGTGCCAGCACCCATGACAGGGCCTACGAGCAGTACTTC. It translates to CASTHDRAYEQYF.

This clonotype was picked up many times. Sequence at one end of the junction differs from germline and may be a read error. V and J are TRBV5-1 and TRBJ2-5, with 9 bases that match TRBD1. CDR3 length: 14 residues. Per germline, CDR1 SGHRS and CDR2 YFSETQ. CDR3 coding DNA: TGTGCCAGCAGCTTAGACAGGGGGCAAGAGACCCAGTACTTC. This gives the protein CASSLDRGQETQYF.

This clonotype has ten or more counts. The gene calls are TRBV5-1 and TRBJ2-3, with 10 bases fitting TRBD2. Trimming cost V 0 bases and J 6 bases; bases outside gene matches: 4. Germline V CDR1 and CDR2: SGHRS, YFSETQ. The CDR3 is 15 residues long. The CDR3 is CASSLASSGGDTQYF. In DNA form, the CDR3 reads TGCGCCAGCAGCTTGGCGAGTAGCGGGGGGGATACGCAGTATTTT.